This T cell receptor beta chain was identified during a study of CD8+CD57+ T cells in acquired aplastic anemia. The study, taken as a whole, reports: Patient and control CD8+ Simpson's diversity was not significantly different.

As for this clonotype: Its matching antigen is unknown.

The authors sequenced patients whose flow cytometry had shown CD8+CD57+ cell expansion. The patients all had a severe acquired aplastic anemia diagnosis. Patients were treatment-naive when blood was sampled. It was genomic DNA that served as the template for profiling TCR beta VDJ and CDR3. One entry per CDR3 protein results from TCRdb running MiXCR on the reads. The repertoire consists of 150,000 to 200,000 distinct CDR3 sequences, with around half occurring once and the leading ten covering under 2%. Germline CDR1 WNHNN, CDR2 SYGVQD (reference sequence). CDR3 size: 13 residues. V was shortened by 9 bases and J by 4 bases, with 12 bases between the two germline ends.

The TCR was taken from a human donor with aplastic anemia. Sequencing input: sorted CD4+, CD8+, or CD8+CD57+ T cells (not recorded which) from PBMCs. V gene TRBV10-1 combines with J gene TRBJ2-2; D call uncertain. The CDR3 bases are TGCGCCAGGACTGCCTCCTTCACCGGGGAGCTGTTTTTT. Amino acid sequence: CARTASFTGELFF.